The source of this T cell receptor beta chain is a study of kidney transplant recipient with SARS-CoV-2 infection. The CDR3 runs to 14 residues. V was pared by 8 bases and J by 7 bases, with 17 bases between. Germline V lookup: CDR1 SNHLY, CDR2 FYNNEI. TCRdb re-called the reads through MiXCR, storing one row per CDR3 protein. The sample lists fewer than 250,000 distinct CDR3 sequences, under 30% occurring once. This clonotype appeared many times. The sample in question was a blood sample, obtained at baseline and around day 110 from a kidney transplant recipient. The clonotype originates from a male patient between 25 and 39 years old who had COVID-19 and was a kidney transplant recipient. Certain T cells may be donor cells from the graft. V and J are TRBV2 and TRBJ1-4; the D gene is possibly TRBD1 (6 bases). In DNA, the CDR3 is TGTGCCAGCGAGGGGGGCGCCAATATTGAAAAACTGTTTTTT. As protein: CASEGGANIEKLFF. Supplemented by reference TRBV2 and TRBJ1-4, the full variable domain reads EPEVTQTPSHQVTQMGQEVILRCVPISNHLYFYWYRQILGQKVEFLVSFYNNEISEKSEIFDDQFSVERPDGSNFTLKIRSTKLEDSAMYFCASEGGANIEKLFFGSGTQLSVL.